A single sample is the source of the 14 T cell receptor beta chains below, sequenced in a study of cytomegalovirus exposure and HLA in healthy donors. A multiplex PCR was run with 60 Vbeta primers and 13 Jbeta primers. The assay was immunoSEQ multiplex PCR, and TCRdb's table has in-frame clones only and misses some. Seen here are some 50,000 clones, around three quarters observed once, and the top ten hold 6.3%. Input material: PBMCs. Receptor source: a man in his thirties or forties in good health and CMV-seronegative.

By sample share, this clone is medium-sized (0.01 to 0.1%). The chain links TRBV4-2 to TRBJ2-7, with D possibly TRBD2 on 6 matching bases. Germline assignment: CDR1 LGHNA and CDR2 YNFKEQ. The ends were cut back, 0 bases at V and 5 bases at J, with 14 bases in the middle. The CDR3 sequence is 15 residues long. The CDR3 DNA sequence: TGTGCCAGCAGCCAAGACAACGGGGCTAGCGACGAGCAGTACTTC. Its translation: CASSQDNGASDEQYF.

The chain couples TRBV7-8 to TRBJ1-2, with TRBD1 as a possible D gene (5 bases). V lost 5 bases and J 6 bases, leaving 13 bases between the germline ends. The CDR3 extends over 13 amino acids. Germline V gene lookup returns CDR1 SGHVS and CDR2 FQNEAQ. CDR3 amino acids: CASSPKRGNGYTF. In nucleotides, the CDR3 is TGTGCCAGCAGCCCGAAAAGGGGTAATGGCTACACCTTC.

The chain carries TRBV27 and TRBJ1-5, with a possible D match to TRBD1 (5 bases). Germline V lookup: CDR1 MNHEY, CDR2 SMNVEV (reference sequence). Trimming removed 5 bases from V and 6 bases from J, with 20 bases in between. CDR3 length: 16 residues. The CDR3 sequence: CASSPQLGGGGQPQHF. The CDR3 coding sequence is TGTGCCAGCAGTCCCCAACTCGGGGGTGGCGGTCAGCCCCAGCATTTT.

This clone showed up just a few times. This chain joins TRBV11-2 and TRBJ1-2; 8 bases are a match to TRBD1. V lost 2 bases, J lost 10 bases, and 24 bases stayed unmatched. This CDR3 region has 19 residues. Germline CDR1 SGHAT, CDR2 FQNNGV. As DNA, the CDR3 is TGTGCCAGCAGCTTACCCAGGGGGCTGGCCCTGTACAAAAAAGAACTCTACACCTTC. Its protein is CASSLPRGLALYKKELYTF.

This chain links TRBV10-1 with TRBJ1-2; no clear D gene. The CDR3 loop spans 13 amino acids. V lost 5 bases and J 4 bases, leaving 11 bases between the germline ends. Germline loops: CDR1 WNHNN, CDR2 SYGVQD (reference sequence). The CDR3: CASSLGSRYGYTF. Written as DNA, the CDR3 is TGCGCCAGCAGTTTGGGGAGTCGCTATGGCTACACCTTC.

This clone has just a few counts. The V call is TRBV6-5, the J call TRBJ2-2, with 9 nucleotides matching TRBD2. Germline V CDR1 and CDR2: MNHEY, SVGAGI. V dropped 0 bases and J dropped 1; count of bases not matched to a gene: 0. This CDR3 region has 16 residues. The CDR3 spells CASSYSTSGNTGELFF. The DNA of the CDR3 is TGTGCCAGCAGTTACTCGACTAGCGGGAACACCGGGGAGCTGTTTTTT.

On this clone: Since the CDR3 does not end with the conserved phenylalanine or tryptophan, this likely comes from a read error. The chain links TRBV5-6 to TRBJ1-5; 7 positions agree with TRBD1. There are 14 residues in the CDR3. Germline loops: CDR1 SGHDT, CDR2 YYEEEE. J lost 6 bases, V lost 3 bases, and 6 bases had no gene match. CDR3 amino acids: CASSSGQKIQPQHV. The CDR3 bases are TGTGCCAGCAGCTCGGGACAGAAGATTCAGCCCCAGCATGTT.

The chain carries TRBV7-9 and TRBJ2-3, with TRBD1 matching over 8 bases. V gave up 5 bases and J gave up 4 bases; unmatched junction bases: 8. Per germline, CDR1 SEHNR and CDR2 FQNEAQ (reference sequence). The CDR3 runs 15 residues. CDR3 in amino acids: CASSPRQGRADTQYF. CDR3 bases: TGTGCCAGCAGCCCCAGACAGGGGCGGGCAGATACGCAGTATTTT.

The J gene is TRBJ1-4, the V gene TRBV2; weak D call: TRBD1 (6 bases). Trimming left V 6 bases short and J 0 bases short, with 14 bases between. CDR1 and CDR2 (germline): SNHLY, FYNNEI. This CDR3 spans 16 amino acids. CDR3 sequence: CASRQTGFATNEKLFF. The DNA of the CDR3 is TGTGCCAGCAGACAGACAGGTTTCGCAACTAATGAAAAACTGTTTTTT.

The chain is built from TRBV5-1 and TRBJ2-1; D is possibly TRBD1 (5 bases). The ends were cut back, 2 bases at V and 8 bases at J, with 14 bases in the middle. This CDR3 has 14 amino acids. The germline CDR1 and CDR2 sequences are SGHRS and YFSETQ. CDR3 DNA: TGCGCCAGCAGCTTAAATTGGGGCCTCGATGAGCAGTTCTTC. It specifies CASSLNWGLDEQFF.

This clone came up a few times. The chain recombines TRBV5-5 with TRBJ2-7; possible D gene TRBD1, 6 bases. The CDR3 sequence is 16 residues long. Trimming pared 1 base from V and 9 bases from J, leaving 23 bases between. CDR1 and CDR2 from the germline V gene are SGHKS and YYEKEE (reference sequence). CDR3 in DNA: TGTGCCAGCAGCTTGTTCGTCGGAGTTACAGGGACGCCGCAGTACTTC. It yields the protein CASSLFVGVTGTPQYF.

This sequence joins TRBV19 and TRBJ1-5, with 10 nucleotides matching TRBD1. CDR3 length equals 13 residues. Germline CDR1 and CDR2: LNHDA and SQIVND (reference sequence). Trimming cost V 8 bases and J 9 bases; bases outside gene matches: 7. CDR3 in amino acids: CASLGQGSAPQHF. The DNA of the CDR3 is TGTGCCAGTTTGGGACAGGGGTCTGCGCCCCAGCATTTT.

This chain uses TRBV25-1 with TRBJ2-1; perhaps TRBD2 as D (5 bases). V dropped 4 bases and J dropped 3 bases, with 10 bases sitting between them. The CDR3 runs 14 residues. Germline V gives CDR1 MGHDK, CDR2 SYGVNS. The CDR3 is CASSGWTGYNEQFF. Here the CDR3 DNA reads TGTGCCAGCAGTGGCTGGACTGGCTACAATGAGCAGTTCTTC.

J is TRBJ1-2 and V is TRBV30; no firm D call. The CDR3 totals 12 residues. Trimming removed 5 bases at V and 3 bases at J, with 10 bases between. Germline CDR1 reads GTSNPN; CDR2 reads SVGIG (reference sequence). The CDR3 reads CAWDQTDYGYTF. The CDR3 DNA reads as TGTGCCTGGGACCAGACTGACTATGGCTACACCTTC.